This TCR beta chain was recovered during a study of cytomegalovirus exposure and HLA in healthy donors. TCRdb's table, derived via immunoSEQ multiplex PCR, lists solely in-frame clones and lacks some. The sample lists some 250,000 clones; approximately 83% were seen once. V shed 4 bases and J 4 bases; nucleotides not matched to a gene: 9. Germline assignment: CDR1 GTSNPN and CDR2 SVGIG (reference sequence). This CDR3 region has 14 residues. The source is a woman in her twenties or thirties in good health and CMV-seropositive. Material: PBMCs. This sequence joins TRBV30 and TRBJ1-2; 7 bases agree with TRBD1. CDR3 coding DNA: TGTGCCTGGAAGACACAGGGGCTCCTCTATGGCTACACCTTC. Encoded protein: CAWKTQGLLYGYTF. Supplemented by reference TRBV30 and TRBJ1-2, the full variable domain reads SQTIHQWPATLVQPVGSPLSLECTVEGTSNPNLYWYRQAAGRGLQLLFYSVGIGQISSEVPQNLSASRPQDRQFILSSKKLLLSDSGFYLCAWKTQGLLYGYTFGSGTRLTVV.